Listed below are T cell receptor beta chains from one sample, sequenced in a study of T cell changes during pregnancy in multiple sclerosis. Only in-frame clones appear in the TCRdb table, and some are missing; sequencing was by immunoSEQ multiplex PCR. Altogether about 99,000 clones are present, almost 95% being singletons, with the ten largest covering roughly 0.93%. The sample was peripheral blood, taken after pregnancy. All receptors come from a female donor with multiple sclerosis, enrolled in a pregnancy study. Both conserved end residues are trimmed from each CDR3. Expanded clones get a size class; other rows say once, few or many, or leave the size out.

V: TRBV11-3
J: TRBJ2-3
size: NA
CDR3: ASSLDRLRADTQY

V: TRBV30
J: TRBJ1-2
size: few
CDR3: ACTPGGLGYGYT

V: TRBV5-4
J: TRBJ2-5
size: once
CDR3: ASKTPGTEGTQY

V: TRBV29-1
J: TRBJ1-1
size: NA
CDR3: SVEDLGVTEAF

V: TRBV7-6
J: TRBJ2-1
size: NA
CDR3: ASSPVKNEQF

V: TRBV5-6
J: TRBJ1-3
size: once
CDR3: ASSFGQGPRIY

V: TRBV7-6
J: TRBJ2-2
size: NA
CDR3: ASNGQLNTGELF

V: TRBV29-1
J: TRBJ2-1
size: NA
CDR3: SVRTSGVLYNEQF

V: TRBV4-2
J: TRBJ2-1
size: NA
CDR3: ASSQLTGGEQF

V: TRBV5-1
J: TRBJ2-1
size: NA
CDR3: ASSQTLARNSYNEQF

V: TRBV15
J: TRBJ2-1
size: NA
CDR3: ATSRPEGGLTYNEQF

V: TRBV19
J: TRBJ2-3
size: NA
CDR3: ASSIGTGLPSTDTQY

V: TRBV2
J: TRBJ1-1
size: NA
CDR3: ASRKTGGTEAF

V: TRBV27
J: TRBJ1-2
size: NA
CDR3: ASSYRTGGYGYT

V: TRBV9
J: TRBJ2-3
size: NA
CDR3: ASSVEAGGPTDTQY

V: TRBV25-1
J: TRBJ2-7
size: NA
CDR3: ASRGQGPFREQY

V: TRBV21-1
J: TRBJ2-7
size: NA
CDR3: ASSKERASGRAGLTYEQY

V: TRBV5-6
J: TRBJ1-4
size: NA
CDR3: ASSLLGQGDEKLF

V: TRBV19
J: TRBJ2-7
size: NA
CDR3: ASSPPYRWEQY

V: TRBV7-8
J: TRBJ1-2
size: NA
CDR3: ASSLRAGLDYGYT

V: TRBV2
J: TRBJ2-3
size: NA
CDR3: ASSEGQGRRDLDTDTQY

V: TRBV19
J: TRBJ2-3
size: NA
CDR3: ASSIAGVGVEPTQY

V: TRBV7-9
J: TRBJ2-3
size: NA
CDR3: ASSLEVSSRRTDTQY

V: TRBV7-9
J: TRBJ2-5
size: NA
CDR3: AIYRQETQY

V: TRBV5-1
J: TRBJ2-7
size: NA
CDR3: ASSLNRESYSYEQY

V: TRBV7-3
J: TRBJ1-2
size: NA
CDR3: ASSKTGDYGYT

V: TRBV5-1
J: TRBJ2-1
size: NA
CDR3: ASSLDAAALNEQF

V: TRBV5-1
J: TRBJ1-4
size: NA
CDR3: ASSLQGQLGEKLF

V: TRBV15
J: TRBJ2-3
size: NA
CDR3: ATSRGTGGPTDTQY

V: TRBV4-3
J: TRBJ2-1
size: NA
CDR3: ASSQGLLAGVRNEQF

V: TRBV9
J: TRBJ2-1
size: NA
CDR3: ASSVDLSVPYNEQF

V: TRBV6-4
J: TRBJ2-3
size: NA
CDR3: ASSEGQGADTQY

V: TRBV28
J: TRBJ1-1
size: NA
CDR3: ASSFASTGTEAF

V: TRBV2
J: TRBJ1-2
size: NA
CDR3: ASRKEGVPNYGYT

V: TRBV11-2
J: TRBJ2-4
size: NA
CDR3: ASSSVLAKNIQY

V: TRBV2
J: TRBJ1-2
size: NA
CDR3: ASSERTGWFGYT

V: TRBV6-1
J: TRBJ1-1
size: NA
CDR3: ASSLYRPMNTEAF

V: TRBV10-3
J: TRBJ1-4
size: NA
CDR3: AISRDTADEKLF

V: TRBV18
J: TRBJ2-2
size: NA
CDR3: ASPQEGNRGTGELF

V: TRBV7-9
J: TRBJ1-1
size: few
CDR3: ASSLAAGFTEAF

V: TRBV30
J: TRBJ1-3
size: NA
CDR3: AWSSGNTIY

V: TRBV6-6
J: TRBJ1-1
size: NA
CDR3: ASRDRDNTEAF

V: TRBV2
J: NA
size: NA
CDR3: ASSTGGIYEQY

V: TRBV5-1
J: TRBJ2-3
size: once
CDR3: ASSLGAGGRYTDTQY

V: TRBV5-6
J: TRBJ1-2
size: NA
CDR3: ASSLGTGTGGYGYT

V: TRBV28
J: TRBJ2-7
size: NA
CDR3: ASVTGSEQY

V: TRBV7-9
J: TRBJ2-7
size: NA
CDR3: ASSLARGQGANEQY